The rows below give T cell receptor beta chains drawn from one sample of a study of shared clonotypes between healthy human individuals. Repertoires were generated with immunoSEQ multiplex PCR, while TCRdb's copy carries only in-frame clones and drops some. Among about 1.1 million clones listed, 75% to 80% were seen once. Sequences were obtained from memory CD4+ T cells from PBMCs. The receptors were gathered from a man aged 18 to 30 in good health. Some clones in this sample may be carry-over from other donors' samples. Each CDR3 is given with its conserved first and last residue.

v_call: TRBV9
j_call: TRBJ1-1
cdr3_aa: CASSKRTGDYGTEAFF

v_call: TRBV18
j_call: TRBJ2-7
cdr3_aa: CASSTATYEQYF

v_call: TRBV29-1
j_call: NA
cdr3_aa: CSVRGDNYEQYF

v_call: TRBV15
j_call: TRBJ2-1
cdr3_aa: CATSRAGGPHNEQFF

v_call: TRBV7-2
j_call: TRBJ1-2
cdr3_aa: CASSLDANYGYTF

v_call: TRBV4-1
j_call: TRBJ2-4
cdr3_aa: CASSQPQTGTKNIQYF

v_call: TRBV10-3
j_call: TRBJ1-4
cdr3_aa: CAIMSNEKLFF

v_call: TRBV4-1
j_call: TRBJ2-1
cdr3_aa: CASRPVQFRNEQFF

v_call: TRBV6-1
j_call: TRBJ2-3
cdr3_aa: CASRGAGGVGDTQYF

v_call: TRBV5-1
j_call: TRBJ1-5
cdr3_aa: CASSLGDRGNQPQHF

v_call: TRBV2
j_call: TRBJ2-1
cdr3_aa: CASSATGRPKEQFF

v_call: TRBV4-1
j_call: TRBJ1-2
cdr3_aa: CASSQEQGRDYTF

v_call: TRBV28
j_call: TRBJ1-4
cdr3_aa: CASSIDRGRYEKLFF

v_call: TRBV5-6
j_call: TRBJ1-1
cdr3_aa: CASSPRNRPYTEAFF

v_call: TRBV7-9
j_call: TRBJ1-3
cdr3_aa: CASSLARQGAAGNTIYF

v_call: TRBV6-1
j_call: TRBJ1-1
cdr3_aa: CASSEVLGLLKGSTEAFF

v_call: TRBV6-1
j_call: TRBJ2-1
cdr3_aa: CASSSGTRRQGEQFF

v_call: TRBV11-2
j_call: TRBJ1-1
cdr3_aa: CASSVRQNLEAFF

v_call: TRBV28
j_call: TRBJ2-3
cdr3_aa: CASSGAAGKTSGDTQYF

v_call: TRBV5-1
j_call: TRBJ2-5
cdr3_aa: CASSLGSSNGPQETQYF

v_call: TRBV11-2
j_call: TRBJ1-1
cdr3_aa: CASSLGGLNTEAFF

v_call: TRBV6-5
j_call: TRBJ2-5
cdr3_aa: CASSYPFGETQYF

v_call: TRBV7-2
j_call: TRBJ2-1
cdr3_aa: CASSLAFSSYNEQFF

v_call: TRBV5-1
j_call: TRBJ2-2
cdr3_aa: CASSLPSGNTGELFF

v_call: TRBV9
j_call: TRBJ2-5
cdr3_aa: CASSGTAQETQYF

v_call: TRBV6-1
j_call: TRBJ2-5
cdr3_aa: CASSEGRGTGGVKTQYF

v_call: TRBV5-1
j_call: TRBJ2-7
cdr3_aa: CASSLAGGFNEQYF

v_call: TRBV18
j_call: TRBJ2-1
cdr3_aa: CASSLLSGTYNEQFF

v_call: TRBV5-1
j_call: TRBJ1-4
cdr3_aa: CASSFEGWNEKLFF

v_call: TRBV5-1
j_call: TRBJ2-1
cdr3_aa: CASSLNLARYNEQFF

v_call: TRBV6-5
j_call: TRBJ2-7
cdr3_aa: CASTQAVTYEQYF

v_call: TRBV28
j_call: TRBJ2-7
cdr3_aa: CASSLYLQGTTSSYEQYF

v_call: TRBV28
j_call: TRBJ1-5
cdr3_aa: CASSPQGVRPQHF

v_call: TRBV27
j_call: TRBJ2-7
cdr3_aa: CASRATGQVPYEQYF

v_call: TRBV10-3
j_call: TRBJ2-1
cdr3_aa: CAISAPASDEQFF

v_call: TRBV18
j_call: TRBJ1-2
cdr3_aa: CASSPPNTRQGYGYTF

v_call: TRBV7-2
j_call: TRBJ2-7
cdr3_aa: CASSLRLISSYEQYF

v_call: TRBV2
j_call: TRBJ2-5
cdr3_aa: CASSERTGGRETQYF

v_call: TRBV27
j_call: TRBJ2-5
cdr3_aa: CASSPLGTTQETQYF

v_call: TRBV5-6
j_call: TRBJ2-1
cdr3_aa: CASSPGTSGISYNEQFF

v_call: TRBV29-1
j_call: TRBJ1-1
cdr3_aa: CSPPVQGNTEAFF

v_call: TRBV10-3
j_call: TRBJ1-1
cdr3_aa: CAISEFGDTEAFF

v_call: TRBV5-1
j_call: TRBJ2-5
cdr3_aa: CASTETGLSQETQYF

v_call: TRBV18
j_call: TRBJ2-2
cdr3_aa: CASSPRQGIGGELFF